This T cell receptor (beta chain) was found in a study of T cell clonotyping in hematopoietic cell transplantation. Findings of the study overall: CD4 and CD8 repertoire contributions could not be separated without sorting. At the given depth, recipient repertoires were over 95% de novo clonotypes. Recipient TCR diversity dropped after transplant; expanded clonotypes rose from day 30 to 180. Graft donor and pretransplant recipient Inverse Simpson Index values predicted broader posttransplant TCR diversity.

The table lists this clone with a count of one. Antigen unknown. Libraries were prepared by immunoSEQ multiplex PCR; TCRdb keeps only in-frame clonotypes and omits some of them. The sample records 30,000 to 45,000 clones, 88% being singletons. The sequence came from a middle-aged woman in good health. Some clones in this sample may be carry-over from other donors' samples. The sample taken for sequencing was peripheral blood mononuclear cells.

DNA of the CDR3: TGTGCCAGTAGTGCAGGGGCAGCCTATGGCTACACCTTC. Residues: CASSAGAAYGYTF. The chain uses TRBV19 and TRBJ1-2; D is perhaps TRBD1 (6 bases). Germline V gives CDR1 LNHDA, CDR2 SQIVND (reference sequence). CDR3 length equals 13 residues. Trimming removed 5 bases at V and 4 bases at J, with 11 bases between.